Listed below are T cell receptor beta chains from one sample, sequenced in a study of response to subunit inactivated influenza vaccine. MiXCR, run by TCRdb on the RT-PCR reads, gives a single entry per CDR3 protein. This table holds about 650,000 distinct CDR3 sequences, approximately 14% found once. The sequencing used PBMCs from blood, collected roughly 12 days after vaccination. These receptors originate from a middle-aged man who received an inactivated influenza vaccine. Each CDR3 is given with its conserved first and last residue. D genes are given only for firm matches. Expanded clones get a size class; other rows say once, few or many, or leave the size out.

v_gene	j_gene	abundance	d_gene	len	CDR3nt	CDR3aa
TRBV7-2	TRBJ1-1	few	.	14	TGTGCCAGCAGCTTAGCGCCGACGGGGACTGAAGCTTTCTTT	CASSLAPTGTEAFF
TRBV20-1	TRBJ2-1	many	.	15	TGCAGTGCCGAGTCTGGCAGTGGGAGTTTGAATGAGCAGTTCTTC	CSAESGSGSLNEQFF
TRBV2	TRBJ2-5	.	TRBD2	16	TGTGCCACCCTGACGTTGGGACTAGCGGGGGGCGCGACCCAGTACTTC	CATLTLGLAGGATQYF
TRBV7-2	TRBJ2-7	.	.	15	TGTGCCAGCAGCTTAGCCGGCCGAAACTCCTACGAGCAGTACTTC	CASSLAGRNSYEQYF
TRBV10-3	TRBJ2-1	few	.	14	TGTGCCATCAGTGAGTCAGGCCTTAACAATGAGCAGTTCTTC	CAISESGLNNEQFF
TRBV20-1	TRBJ2-1	few	TRBD1	15	TGCAGTGCCACGGGACAGGGGGTCACCTACAATGAGCAGTTCTTC	CSATGQGVTYNEQFF
TRBV7-9	TRBJ1-1	few	.	15	TGTGCCAGCAGCTTAGTTTCGTTGAGTCACACTGAAGCTTTCTTT	CASSLVSLSHTEAFF
TRBV12-3/TRBV12-4	TRBJ2-2	many	.	15	TGTGCCAGCAGTCCGCAGGGTTTCAACACCGGGGAGCTGTTTTTT	CASSPQGFNTGELFF
TRBV11-2	TRBJ2-2	.	TRBD2	17	TGTGCCAGCAGCCGCCGACTAGCGGGAGTCGTCACCGGGGAGCTGTTTTTT	CASSRRLAGVVTGELFF
TRBV5-1	TRBJ2-1	.	.	13	TGCGCCAGTTATCAGGGCTCCTACAATGAGCAGTTCTTC	CASYQGSYNEQFF
TRBV19	TRBJ1-5	.	.	15	TGTGCCAGTACTGGTGTCCTTTACAGCAATCAGCCCCAGCATTTT	CASTGVLYSNQPQHF
TRBV6-2/TRBV6-3	TRBJ2-7	.	.	12	TGTGCCAGCAGTTACCCTCGCTACGAGCAGTACTTC	CASSYPRYEQYF
TRBV6-2/TRBV6-3	TRBJ1-5	many	TRBD1	17	TGTGCCAGCAGTTACGGACCGACAGGGTTAGGTGTTCAGCCCCAGCATTTT	CASSYGPTGLGVQPQHF
TRBV28	TRBJ1-1	.	.	11	TGTGCCAGCAGGTTAGTCAGTGAAGCTTTCTTT	CASRLVSEAFF
TRBV7-2	TRBJ2-3	few	TRBD1	14	TGTGCCAGCAGCTTAGAGGGGGCTTCTAATACGCAGTATTTT	CASSLEGASNTQYF
TRBV4-2	TRBJ2-3	.	.	14	TGTGCCAGCAGCACCGACAGAAACACAGATACGCAGTATTTT	CASSTDRNTDTQYF
TRBV29-1	TRBJ2-1	few	.	12	TGCAGCGTTGACGCCAGCAACAATGAGCAGTTCTTC	CSVDASNNEQFF
TRBV30	TRBJ2-1	.	TRBD2	17	TGTGCCTGGAGTGGGGCCTCGGGGACTAGCCCCCTCAATGAGCAGTTCTTC	CAWSGASGTSPLNEQFF
TRBV29-1	TRBJ2-2	few	TRBD2	13	TGCAGCGGCTCTAGCGGCAACACCGGGGAGCTGTTTTTT	CSGSSGNTGELFF
TRBV10-3	TRBJ2-2	few	.	15	TGTGCCATCAGTGGGAACAGGGCTCACACCGGGGAGCTGTTTTTT	CAISGNRAHTGELFF
TRBV28	TRBJ1-2	few	TRBD1	13	TGTGCCAGCAGACCAGGACAGGGTCGCGGCTACACCTTC	CASRPGQGRGYTF
TRBV6-2/TRBV6-3	TRBJ1-2	few	.	13	TGTGCCAGCACCGGCGGGGGGGCCTATGGCTACACCTTC	CASTGGGAYGYTF
TRBV6-1	TRBJ2-3	.	.	15	TGTGCCAGCAGTGAGGCGGGGAGAATCGGGGATACGCAGTATTTT	CASSEAGRIGDTQYF
TRBV6-5	TRBJ2-7	.	TRBD1	16	TGTGCCAGCAGTTACCCCGGGACAGGGAACACCTACGAGCAGTACTTC	CASSYPGTGNTYEQYF
TRBV3-1	TRBJ2-1	many	.	13	TGTGCCAGCAGCCAGGGCCCCCAGGCTGAGCAGTTCTTC	CASSQGPQAEQFF
TRBV12-3/TRBV12-4	TRBJ2-7	many	.	12	TGTGCCAGCAGTTTATATAACTACGAGCAGTACTTC	CASSLYNYEQYF
TRBV19	TRBJ2-3	once	.	16	TGTGCCAGTAGTATTGCCCGCGGCACTAGCACAGATACGCAGTATTTT	CASSIARGTSTDTQYF
TRBV4-3	TRBJ2-1	.	.	16	TGCGCCAGCAGCCAGGCCAGGGGGGCCTCCTACAATGAGCAGTTCTTC	CASSQARGASYNEQFF
TRBV6-1	TRBJ1-1	.	TRBD1	13	TGTGCCAGTACGACAGGGGTGAACACTGAAGCTTTCTTT	CASTTGVNTEAFF
TRBV7-2	TRBJ2-1	few	TRBD2	18	TGTGCCAGCAGCTTATCGACTAGCGGGAGGAACTCCTACAATGAGCAGTTCTTC	CASSLSTSGRNSYNEQFF
TRBV7-2	TRBJ2-1	many	TRBD1	15	TGTGCCAGCAGCTTACCGGGACAGGGAGGGCATGAGCAGTTCTTC	CASSLPGQGGHEQFF
TRBV28	TRBJ2-3	.	TRBD1	15	TGTGCCAGCAGTTTTGTGACAGGGGTATCAGATACGCAGTATTTT	CASSFVTGVSDTQYF